Detailed here is one TCR beta chain. This sample is part of a study of blood T cell repertoires in COVID-19. How the authors handled the data: The authors estimated nucleated cell counts from reference gene primer amplification. Here immunoSEQ multiplex PCR was the method, and the copy in TCRdb shows in-frame clones only, minus some. V, J and clone size are those of that table, while D and trimming were read from the DNA. The sample has fewer than 250,000 clones, approximately 90% seen once. The sequencing input was peripheral blood. The clonotype originates from a young man with acute or convalescent COVID-19.

The CDR3 is CASSQDQGQEAFF. CDR3 sequence (DNA): TGTGCCAGCAGCCAAGATCAGGGGCAGGAAGCTTTCTTT. J is TRBJ1-1 and V is TRBV14, with D perhaps TRBD1 (6 bases). Trimming removed 0 bases at V and 8 bases at J, with 10 bases between. The CDR3 is 13 amino acids. Looked up from germline, CDR1 is SGHDN and CDR2 is FVKESK.